The T cell receptor (beta chain) described here comes from a study of blood T cell repertoires in COVID-19. Study-wide background: Material from acute and convalescent COVID-19 was sourced from the United States, Italy and Spain. Sample material is recorded as cDNA or gDNA derived from T cells, B-cell-depleted T cells, or PBMCs.

Per the authors' pipeline: For nucleated cells, counts were estimated from reference gene primer amplification. Some clones are missing from TCRdb's copy, which holds only in-frame ones; the method was immunoSEQ multiplex PCR. V, J and clone size reflect that table, while D and trimming were determined from the DNA. The sample carries around 47,000 clones, around 90% recorded once. The CDR3 totals 17 residues. Germline-derived CDR1 and CDR2 are MDHEN and SYDVKM. V lost 4 bases, J lost 2 bases, and 4 bases stayed unmatched. Specimen: peripheral blood. This chain links TRBV28 with TRBJ2-2, with 13 bases aligning to TRBD2. The sequence came from a man aged 45-60 years with active COVID-19. CDR3 bases: TGTGCCAGCAGTTCCGGGACTAGCGGGGTTAACACCGGGGAGCTGTTTTTT. Translating it yields CASSSGTSGVNTGELFF.